This is a list of T cell receptor beta chains from one sample in a study of cytomegalovirus exposure and HLA in healthy donors. Method: immunoSEQ multiplex PCR; TCRdb's copy keeps in-frame clones and lacks some. The sample holds some 60,000 clones, roughly 96% seen once. Sequenced: PBMCs. These receptors were taken from a man in his late teens or twenties in good health and CMV-seronegative. CDR3s include the opening cysteine and the closing phenylalanine or tryptophan. The order of the fields is clone size, J gene, V gene, D gene, CDR3 protein, CDR3 DNA. A D gene is named only where the DNA matches it firmly. Clone size is stated in some rows and not others, as once, few, many or a class when expanded.

size: -
J: TRBJ2-3
V: TRBV2
D: TRBD2
CDR3: CASSWDRRTSGSSTDTQYF
DNA: TGTGCCAGCAGTTGGGACCGCCGGACTAGCGGCTCTAGCACAGATACGCAGTATTTT

size: -
J: TRBJ2-6
V: TRBV6-1
D: TRBD1
CDR3: CASTTGAANVLTF
DNA: TGTGCCAGCACAACAGGGGCGGCCAACGTCCTGACTTTC

size: once
J: TRBJ2-1
V: TRBV5-6
D: -
CDR3: CASSKTGYNEQFF
DNA: TGTGCCAGCAGCAAGACAGGATACAATGAGCAGTTCTTC

size: -
J: TRBJ2-1
V: TRBV29-1
D: -
CDR3: CSVEAGPGGEQFF
DNA: TGCAGCGTTGAAGCAGGTCCCGGTGGTGAGCAGTTCTTC

size: -
J: TRBJ2-3
V: TRBV30
D: TRBD2
CDR3: CAWSVGLADTDTQYF
DNA: TGTGCCTGGAGCGTAGGACTAGCGGACACAGATACGCAGTATTTT

size: once
J: TRBJ2-1
V: TRBV5-1
D: TRBD2
CDR3: CASSLSLAGYEQFF
DNA: TGCGCCAGCAGCTTGTCGCTAGCGGGATATGAGCAGTTCTTC

size: -
J: TRBJ2-1
V: TRBV7-9
D: TRBD2
CDR3: CASSYTTGTSGYNEQFF
DNA: TGTGCCAGCAGCTATACCACCGGGACTAGCGGGTACAATGAGCAGTTCTTC

size: -
J: TRBJ2-7
V: TRBV18
D: -
CDR3: CASSPGGAAYEQYF
DNA: TGTGCCAGCTCTCCTGGCGGGGCCGCCTACGAGCAGTACTTC

size: -
J: TRBJ2-3
V: TRBV20-1
D: -
CDR3: CSARPQNTQYF
DNA: TGCAGTGCTAGACCTCAGAACACGCAGTATTTT

size: -
J: TRBJ1-5
V: TRBV27
D: -
CDR3: CASSLARSNQPQHF
DNA: TGTGCCAGCAGTCTGGCCAGGTCCAATCAGCCCCAGCATTTT

size: -
J: TRBJ2-3
V: TRBV28
D: TRBD2
CDR3: CASSFSTSESSSTDTQYF
DNA: TGTGCCAGCAGTTTTTCGACTAGCGAGAGTTCTAGCACAGATACGCAGTATTTT